Listed below are T cell receptor beta chains from one sample, sequenced in a study of blood T cell repertoires in COVID-19. Profiled with immunoSEQ multiplex PCR; TCRdb holds only in-frame clones, not every one. The data contain about 300,000 clones, more than 75% of them singletons. The specimen was PBMCs or T cells enriched from blood (not recorded which). These TCRs come from a woman under 30 who had recovered from COVID-19. CDR3s include the opening cysteine and the closing phenylalanine or tryptophan. The order of the fields is CDR3 protein, J gene, D gene, V gene. D genes are given only for firm matches.

CDR3: CASSLTGMVYGYTF
J: TRBJ1-2
D: TRBD1
V: TRBV27

CDR3: CAWSPRGSYGYTF
J: TRBJ1-2
D: NA
V: TRBV30

CDR3: CASSEPARDSYSGGEAFF
J: TRBJ1-1
D: TRBD1
V: TRBV2

CDR3: CASSYSEGTGGNTIYF
J: TRBJ1-3
D: NA
V: TRBV6-5

CDR3: CASSLRGTFHEQYF
J: TRBJ2-7
D: NA
V: TRBV27

CDR3: CASSPGRGRKNTEAFF
J: TRBJ1-1
D: NA
V: TRBV7-2

CDR3: CASSYGWGGVDTEAFF
J: TRBJ1-1
D: NA
V: TRBV6-5

CDR3: CASSLDTGGQGVNYGYTF
J: TRBJ1-2
D: TRBD1
V: TRBV7-2

CDR3: CASSLGTHTNYGYTF
J: TRBJ1-2
D: NA
V: TRBV7-2

CDR3: CASSLGSGTNEKLFF
J: TRBJ1-4
D: NA
V: TRBV11-3

CDR3: CASSQDSNGADFSGANVLTF
J: TRBJ2-6
D: NA
V: TRBV4-1

CDR3: CASRRGFTDTQYF
J: TRBJ2-3
D: NA
V: TRBV11-3

CDR3: CASRVGASGNTIYF
J: TRBJ1-3
D: NA
V: TRBV27

CDR3: CASSIWAGDPPVNTGELFF
J: TRBJ2-2
D: TRBD2
V: TRBV19

CDR3: CSVEDRENTGGYTF
J: TRBJ1-2
D: NA
V: TRBV29-1

CDR3: CASSGQGALNTEAFF
J: TRBJ1-1
D: TRBD1
V: TRBV27

CDR3: CASSMGRFSEQYF
J: TRBJ2-7
D: NA
V: TRBV5-6

CDR3: CASSVIPRVANEKLFF
J: TRBJ1-4
D: NA
V: TRBV19

CDR3: CAISGVETSGTNTGELFF
J: TRBJ2-2
D: TRBD2
V: TRBV10-3

CDR3: CASSFGLWGSRNQPQHF
J: TRBJ1-5
D: NA
V: TRBV27

CDR3: CASGPGSGAGELFF
J: TRBJ2-2
D: NA
V: TRBV6-5

CDR3: CASSLELRDEQFF
J: TRBJ2-1
D: NA
V: TRBV5-4

CDR3: CASSPRQTGLSGETQYF
J: TRBJ2-5
D: TRBD1
V: TRBV18

CDR3: CASTQVEGYSGNTIYF
J: TRBJ1-3
D: NA
V: TRBV4-2

CDR3: CASSLSWGGVSSYEQYF
J: TRBJ2-7
D: NA
V: TRBV27

CDR3: CASSPFLAGNQPQHF
J: TRBJ1-5
D: NA
V: TRBV2

CDR3: CASSLEGQGSFSTDTQYF
J: TRBJ2-3
D: NA
V: TRBV5-1

CDR3: CASSPQSWRTGELFF
J: TRBJ2-2
D: NA
V: TRBV18

CDR3: CASSWTGGFQSRAFF
J: TRBJ1-1
D: TRBD1
V: TRBV6-6

CDR3: CASTQNRANSPLHF
J: TRBJ1-6
D: NA
V: TRBV5-4

CDR3: CASSLEAFGGADGNTIYF
J: TRBJ1-3
D: NA
V: TRBV7-8

CDR3: CASSLGQGVSQETQYF
J: TRBJ2-5
D: NA
V: TRBV5-1

CDR3: CASSEAGLAKFF
J: TRBJ2-1
D: TRBD2
V: TRBV6-1

CDR3: CASSIQYGFGFEAFF
J: TRBJ1-1
D: NA
V: TRBV19

CDR3: CASHNRAGYTF
J: TRBJ1-2
D: NA
V: TRBV19

CDR3: CATSRGFRERHEQFF
J: TRBJ2-1
D: NA
V: TRBV15

CDR3: CASSRDRDNQPQHF
J: TRBJ1-5
D: TRBD1
V: TRBV4-3

CDR3: CASSEGTGALRYNEQFF
J: TRBJ2-1
D: TRBD1
V: TRBV10-2

CDR3: CASRKTGQSYEQYF
J: TRBJ2-7
D: TRBD1
V: TRBV5-6

CDR3: CASNPRNTEAFF
J: TRBJ1-1
D: NA
V: TRBV2

CDR3: CSAKTRPAEAFF
J: TRBJ1-1
D: NA
V: TRBV29-1

CDR3: CASSQRTGVQPQHF
J: TRBJ1-5
D: TRBD1
V: TRBV4-3